Below are 8 T cell receptor beta chains sequenced from a single sample in a study of blood T cells in healthy people across ages. Alongside a J-beta primer mix, a sample-barcoded 5' primer served in a second PCR lasting about 6 to 12 cycles. TCRdb re-called the 5' RACE reads with MiXCR, one entry per CDR3 protein. Of roughly 1.5 million distinct CDR3 sequences listed, roughly two fifths were seen once; the top ten hold 4%. Sequences were obtained from blood. The receptors shown here come from a woman aged 18 to 35 in good health.

This chain uses TRBV7-6 with TRBJ2-7; D gene unclear. Matching the DNA end better, TRBJ2-4 makes the J call doubtful. The CDR3 runs to 15 residues. Germline-derived CDR1 and CDR2 are SGHVS and FNYEAQ. The CDR3 region has the DNA TGTGCCAGCAGCTTGGGAAGGCGCGAGTCGGGCATTCAGTACTTC. It encodes CASSLGRRESGIQYF.

V is TRBV2 and J is TRBJ2-5, with 11 bases fitting TRBD2. CDR3 length equals 13 residues. Trimming at V came to 6 bases and at J to 3 bases, leaving 0 bases not matched to a gene. Germline V gene data show CDR1 as SNHLY and CDR2 as FYNNEI. DNA of the CDR3: TGTGCCAGCAGACTAGCGGGAGAAGAGACCCAGTACTTC. This codes for CASRLAGEETQYF.

The chain couples TRBV12-3 or TRBV12-4 to TRBJ2-5; D may be TRBD2 (5 bases). This CDR3 is built from 14 residues. The V end lost 8 bases, the J end lost 0 bases, and 13 bases lay between the germline ends. The chain's CDR3 is CASRPGLHQETQYF. The CDR3 nucleotides read TGTGCCAGCCGTCCAGGACTCCACCAAGAGACCCAGTACTTC.

The table lists this clonotype with a few counts. The chain employs TRBV29-1 and TRBJ2-3, with D possibly matching TRBD1 (6 bases). The V gene lost 4 bases and the J gene lost 1 base, with 9 bases spanning the gap. In germline, CDR1 is SQVTM, CDR2 ANQGSEA. The CDR3 contains 13 residues. CDR3 sequence reads: CSVVNRGTDTQYF. CDR3 sequence (DNA): TGCAGCGTTGTGAACAGGGGCACAGATACGCAGTATTTT.

Concerning this clonotype itself: Just one base apart from a much larger clone, this may be a read error. The V call is TRBV7-2, the J call TRBJ1-2, with no clear D. The ends were cut back, 8 bases at V and 2 bases at J, with 12 bases in the middle. Looked up from germline, CDR1 is SGHTA and CDR2 is FQGNSA. This CDR3 is built from 13 residues. DNA for the CDR3: TGTGCCAGCCGCGCGAGTGTGAACTATGGCTACACCTTC. Protein sequence: CASRASVNYGYTF.

In nucleotides, the CDR3 is TGCAGTGCTAGATATCTAGCGGATAGCACAGATACGCAGTATTTT. Translating gives CSARYLADSTDTQYF. The genes are TRBV20-1 and TRBJ2-3, with 7 bases lining up with TRBD2. The CDR3 runs to 15 residues. Losses at the gene ends were 2 bases for V and 0 bases for J; bases not matched to a gene: 5. The germline gives CDR1 DFQATT, CDR2 SNEGSKA (reference sequence).

This clonotype was seen a single time. The genes are TRBV27 and TRBJ2-1; D is uncertain. The germline CDR1 and CDR2 sequences are MNHEY and SMNVEV (reference sequence). This CDR3 region has 15 residues. Trimming cost V 2 bases and J 1 base, with 9 bases left between them. In DNA form, the CDR3 reads TGTGCCAGCAGTTTAAAGGGCCCGTCCTACAATGAGCAGTTCTTC. It translates to CASSLKGPSYNEQFF.

Points on this clonotype: A junction end diverges from the germline sequence, so it may reflect a read error. The chain combines TRBV19 with TRBJ2-1, with D perhaps TRBD1 or TRBD2 (5 bases each). This CDR3 is 16 amino acids long. Germline values: CDR1 LNHDA, CDR2 SQIVND (reference sequence). The CDR3 coding sequence is TGCGCCAGTAGTAAGGGGAGCTTGAGCTCCTACAATGAGCAGTTCTTC. Translated: CASSKGSLSSYNEQFF.